Each of the 21 T cell receptor beta chains below was sequenced from the same sample in a study of blood T cell repertoires in COVID-19. The method was immunoSEQ multiplex PCR; TCRdb's version includes in-frame clones alone and lacks a portion of them. The table includes a few hundred thousand clones, 91% detected once. The specimen sequenced was peripheral blood. Receptors originate from a person aged 18-29 years with COVID-19, enrolled during active disease.

V is TRBV7-2 and J is TRBJ2-3, with a weak D call TRBD1 (5 bases). Trimming stripped 1 base from V and 7 bases from J, with 12 bases between. The CDR3 consists of 14 residues. The V gene's germline CDR1 is SGHTA and CDR2 FQGNSA. The CDR3 here is CASSLDQGWYTQYF. CDR3 sequence (DNA): TGTGCCAGCAGCTTAGACCAGGGTTGGTATACGCAGTATTTT. Full variable domain (rest looked up from reference TRBV7-2 and TRBJ2-3): GAGVSQSPSNKVTEKGKDVELRCDPISGHTALYWYRQSLGQGLEFLIYFQGNSAPDKSGLPSDRFSAERTGGSVSTLTIQRTQQEDSAVYLCASSLDQGWYTQYFGPGTRLTVL.

This chain uses TRBV5-8 with TRBJ2-1, with D perhaps matching TRBD2 (5 bases). The V and J ends lost 1 base and 5 bases respectively, with 10 bases between them. Germline loops: CDR1 SGHTS, CDR2 YDEGEE. CDR3 length: 14 residues. The CDR3 region has the DNA TGTGCCAGCAGCTTGACGACGGGGAACAATGAGCAGTTCTTC. The encoded protein is CASSLTTGNNEQFF.

The V and J genes are TRBV13 and TRBJ2-7; 7 bases line up with TRBD1. Germline CDR1 and CDR2: PRHDT and FYEKMQ (reference sequence). After removal of 5 bases from V and 5 bases from J, the junction contained 9 bases not matched to a gene. The CDR3 is 14 residues long. The CDR3, as DNA: TGTGCCAGCAGCGAGGGGGCCTCCGGGGACGAGCAGTACTTC. Encoded protein: CASSEGASGDEQYF.

The gene calls are TRBV25-1 and TRBJ2-3; 8 bases agree with TRBD1. Germline CDR1 MGHDK, CDR2 SYGVNS. After removal of 3 bases from V and 5 bases from J, the junction contained 10 bases not matched to a gene. This CDR3 comprises 16 residues. The CDR3 coding sequence is TGTGCCAGCAGTGACGCGCTACAGGGGGGTGGAGATACGCAGTATTTT. Encoded protein: CASSDALQGGGDTQYF.

V usage is TRBV7-6 and J usage is TRBJ2-7, with 9 bases identical to TRBD2. The junction had 8 bases not matched to a gene; V was cut back by 1 base and J by 7 bases. The CDR3 length is 15 residues. The germline gives CDR1 SGHVS, CDR2 FNYEAQ. The CDR3 bases are TGTGCCAGCAGCTTAGTTTTGGCGGGAGGGGGAGAGCAGTACTTC. Amino acid sequence: CASSLVLAGGGEQYF. The entire variable domain, with the rest obtained from reference TRBV7-6 and TRBJ2-7, is as follows: GAGVSQSPRYKVTKRGQDVALRCDPISGHVSLYWYRQALGQGPEFLTYFNYEAQQDKSGLPNDRFSAERPEGSISTLTIQRTEQRDSAMYRCASSLVLAGGGEQYFGPGTRLTVT.

The sample holds one count of this clone. The chain has TRBV7-2 and TRBJ2-5; 8 bases line up with TRBD2. The J segment lost 1 base and the V segment lost 4 bases, leaving 2 bases of the junction unmatched. There are 14 residues in the CDR3. Germline CDR1 and CDR2: SGHTA and FQGNSA. The CDR3 nucleotides are TGTGCCAGCAGCTCCGGACTAGCCCAAGAGACCCAGTACTTC. Protein sequence: CASSSGLAQETQYF. The variable domain in full, with the rest retrieved from reference TRBV7-2 and TRBJ2-5, is GAGVSQSPSNKVTEKGKDVELRCDPISGHTALYWYRQSLGQGLEFLIYFQGNSAPDKSGLPSDRFSAERTGGSVSTLTIQRTQQEDSAVYLCASSSGLAQETQYFGPGTRLLVL.

This rearrangement joins TRBV29-1 to TRBJ2-1; 11 nucleotides agree with TRBD1. Trimming removed 8 bases from V and 8 bases from J; junction bases left unmatched: 5. CDR1 SQVTM and CDR2 ANQGSEA come from the germline V gene. The CDR3 runs to 12 residues. This chain's CDR3 is CSKRTGGDEQFF. The CDR3 DNA reads TGCAGCAAGAGGACAGGGGGCGATGAGCAGTTCTTC.

The chain joins TRBV5-6 to TRBJ2-2; 9 nucleotides align to TRBD1. After removal of 0 bases from V and 5 bases from J, the junction contained 5 bases not matched to a gene. CDR1 SGHDT and CDR2 YYEEEE come from the germline V gene. The CDR3 runs 16 residues. In DNA, the CDR3 is TGTGCCAGCAGCTTGGGTCCGGACAGGGGAACCGGGGAGCTGTTTTTT. Its translation: CASSLGPDRGTGELFF.

This chain links TRBV6-5 with TRBJ2-5, with a weak D call TRBD1 (6 bases). This CDR3 region has 13 residues. V was clipped by 6 bases and J by 5 bases, with 13 bases between them. From germline, CDR1 is MNHEY and CDR2 SVGAGI. Here the CDR3 DNA reads TGTGCCAGCAGACGGGACATCGGGGAGACCCAGTACTTC. This encodes CASRRDIGETQYF.

The chain couples TRBV28 to TRBJ2-2, with TRBD2 identical over 10 bases. Per germline, CDR1 MDHEN and CDR2 SYDVKM. V shed 2 bases and J 0 bases; nucleotides not matched to a gene: 6. CDR3 length: 18 residues. The CDR3 loop reads CASSLLAGAPSNTGELFF. The CDR3 DNA reads TGTGCCAGCAGTTTACTAGCGGGAGCCCCATCGAACACCGGGGAGCTGTTTTTT.

The chain is built from TRBV2 and TRBJ2-1, with a possible D match to TRBD2 (6 bases). The CDR3 totals 16 residues. CDR1 and CDR2 (germline): SNHLY, FYNNEI. Trimming removed 10 bases at V and 2 bases at J, with 21 bases between. The CDR3 is CATVLGRFLAYNEQFF. CDR3 sequence (DNA): TGTGCCACCGTGTTGGGGAGGTTTTTGGCCTACAATGAGCAGTTCTTC. Drawing the rest from reference TRBV2 and TRBJ2-1, the complete variable domain is EPEVTQTPSHQVTQMGQEVILRCVPISNHLYFYWYRQILGQKVEFLVSFYNNEISEKSEIFDDQFSVERPDGSNFTLKIRSTKLEDSAMYFCATVLGRFLAYNEQFFGPGTRLTVL.

The chain has TRBV19 and TRBJ1-1, with 8 positions matching TRBD1. This CDR3 contains 14 residues. Per germline, CDR1 LNHDA and CDR2 SQIVND (reference sequence). The junction had 4 bases not matched to a gene; V was cut back by 3 bases and J by 4 bases. CDR3 residues: CASSITGGGTEAFF. In DNA, the CDR3 is TGTGCCAGTAGTATCACAGGGGGGGGCACTGAAGCTTTCTTT. The whole variable domain, remainder taken from reference TRBV19 and TRBJ1-1, is DGGITQSPKYLFRKEGQNVTLSCEQNLNHDAMYWYRQDPGQGLRLIYYSQIVNDFQKGDIAEGYSVSREKKESFPLTVTSAQKNPTAFYLCASSITGGGTEAFFGQGTRLTVV.

The chain joins TRBV6-5 to TRBJ2-1; the D is unclear. Germline CDR1 MNHEY, CDR2 SVGAGI. This CDR3 comprises 15 residues. Trimming stripped 5 bases from V and 0 bases from J, with 11 bases between. The CDR3: CASSTQTGSYNEQFF. The DNA for the CDR3 is TGTGCCAGCAGTACCCAGACGGGCTCCTACAATGAGCAGTTCTTC.

This clone has only a few counts. Different DNA sequences within this sample yield the same CDR3. The V call is TRBV12-3 or TRBV12-4, the J call TRBJ2-7, with 7 bases fitting TRBD1. J lost 2 bases, V lost 3 bases, and 1 base had no gene match. The CDR3 covers 13 residues. This CDR3 reads CASSLTGTYEQYF. Here the CDR3 DNA reads TGTGCCAGCAGTTTGACAGGGACCTACGAGCAGTACTTC.

The chain carries TRBV7-9 and TRBJ2-7, with a weak D call TRBD2 (5 bases). Germline CDR1 is SEHNR and CDR2 is FQNEAQ (reference sequence). The length of the CDR3 is 14 residues. V gave up 6 bases and J gave up 0 bases, with 12 bases separating them. This CDR3 reads CASRDSETSYEQYF. In DNA form, the CDR3 reads TGTGCCAGCAGGGACTCGGAGACCTCCTACGAGCAGTACTTC.

This chain links TRBV30 with TRBJ1-2; TRBD1 agrees at 7 bases. V was pared by 4 bases and J by 8 bases, with 13 bases of the junction left unmatched. Germline CDR1 reads GTSNPN; CDR2 reads SVGIG (reference sequence). There are 14 residues in the CDR3. The CDR3 region is CAWTTGQYQMGYTF. CDR3 DNA: TGTGCCTGGACAACGGGACAGTACCAAATGGGCTACACCTTC.

The chain employs TRBV19 and TRBJ1-4, with D unresolved. The germline V and J ends were trimmed by 5 bases and 11 bases, with 9 bases remaining between them. The CDR3 covers 11 residues. Germline V gives CDR1 LNHDA, CDR2 SQIVND (reference sequence). The CDR3: CASSSRIKLFF. In DNA, the CDR3 is TGTGCCAGTAGTTCGCGGATCAAACTGTTTTTT.

The rearrangement links TRBV2 to TRBJ1-1, with 9 bases aligning to TRBD1. Germline V lookup: CDR1 SNHLY, CDR2 FYNNEI. Unmatched junction bases numbered 6, after V lost 4 bases and J lost 6 bases. The CDR3 covers 14 residues. CDR3 residues: CASSGTGEIPEAFF. The DNA for the CDR3 is TGTGCCAGCAGTGGGACAGGGGAGATCCCTGAAGCTTTCTTT.

This rearrangement joins TRBV7-9 to TRBJ2-7, with a weak D call TRBD1 (6 bases). CDR1 and CDR2 from the germline V gene are SEHNR and FQNEAQ (reference sequence). The CDR3 has 14 amino acids. Trimming stripped 11 bases from V and 4 bases from J, with 21 bases between. CDR3 bases: TGTGCCGGATCCACGGCCGGACAGCCTTACGAGCAGTACTTC. Its translation is CAGSTAGQPYEQYF.

V usage is TRBV29-1 and J usage is TRBJ2-2, with 7 bases lining up with TRBD2. The V gene's germline CDR1 is SQVTM and CDR2 ANQGSEA. Trimming cost V 7 bases and J 6 bases; bases outside gene matches: 5. There are 12 residues in the CDR3. The CDR3 DNA sequence: TGCAGCGCCGGGGAGGGATCCGGGGAGCTGTTTTTT. Protein sequence: CSAGEGSGELFF.

The genes are TRBV24-1 and TRBJ1-2; D gene uncertain. Germline CDR1 and CDR2: KGHDR and SFDVKD. The CDR3 length is 11 residues. Trimming stripped 5 bases from V and 8 bases from J, with 8 bases between. The CDR3 region has the DNA TGTGCCACCAGTGCCCCTGAGGGCTACACCTTC. Translated, it gives CATSAPEGYTF.